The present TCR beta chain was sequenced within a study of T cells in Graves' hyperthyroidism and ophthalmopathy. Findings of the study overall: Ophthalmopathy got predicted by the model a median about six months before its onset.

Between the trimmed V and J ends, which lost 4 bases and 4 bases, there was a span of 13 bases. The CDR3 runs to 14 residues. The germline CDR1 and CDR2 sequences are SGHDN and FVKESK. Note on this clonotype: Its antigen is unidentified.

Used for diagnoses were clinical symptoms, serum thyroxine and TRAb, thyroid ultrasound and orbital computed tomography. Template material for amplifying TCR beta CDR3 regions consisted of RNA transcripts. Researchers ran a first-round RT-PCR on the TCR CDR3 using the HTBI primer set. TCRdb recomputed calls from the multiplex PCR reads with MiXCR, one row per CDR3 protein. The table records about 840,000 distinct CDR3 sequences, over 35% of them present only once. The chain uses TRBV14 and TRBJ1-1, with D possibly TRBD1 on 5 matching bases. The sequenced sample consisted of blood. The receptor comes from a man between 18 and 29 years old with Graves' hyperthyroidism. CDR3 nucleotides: TGTGCCAGCAGCCCCCTCGGGACGGCCACTGAAGCTTTCTTT. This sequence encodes CASSPLGTATEAFF.